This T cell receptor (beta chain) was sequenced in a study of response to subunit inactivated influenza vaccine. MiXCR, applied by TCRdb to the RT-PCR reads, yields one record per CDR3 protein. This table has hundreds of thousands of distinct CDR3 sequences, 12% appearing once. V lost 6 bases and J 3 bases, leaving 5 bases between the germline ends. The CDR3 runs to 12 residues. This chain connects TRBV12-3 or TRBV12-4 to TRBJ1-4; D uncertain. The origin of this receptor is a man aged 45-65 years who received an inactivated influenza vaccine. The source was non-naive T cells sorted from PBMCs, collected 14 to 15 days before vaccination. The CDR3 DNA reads TGTGCCAGCAGACGGGCTAATGAAAAACTGTTTTTT. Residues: CASRRANEKLFF.